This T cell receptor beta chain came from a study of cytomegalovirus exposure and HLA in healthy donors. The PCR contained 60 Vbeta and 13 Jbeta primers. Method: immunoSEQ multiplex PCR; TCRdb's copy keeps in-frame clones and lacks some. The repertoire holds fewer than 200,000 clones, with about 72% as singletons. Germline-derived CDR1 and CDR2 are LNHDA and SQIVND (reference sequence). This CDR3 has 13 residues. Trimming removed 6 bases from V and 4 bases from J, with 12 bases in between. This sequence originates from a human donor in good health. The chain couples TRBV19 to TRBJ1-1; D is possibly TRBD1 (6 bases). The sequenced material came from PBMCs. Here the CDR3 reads CASRSGAVTEAFF. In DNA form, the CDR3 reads TGTGCCAGTAGGTCAGGGGCGGTCACTGAAGCTTTCTTT.